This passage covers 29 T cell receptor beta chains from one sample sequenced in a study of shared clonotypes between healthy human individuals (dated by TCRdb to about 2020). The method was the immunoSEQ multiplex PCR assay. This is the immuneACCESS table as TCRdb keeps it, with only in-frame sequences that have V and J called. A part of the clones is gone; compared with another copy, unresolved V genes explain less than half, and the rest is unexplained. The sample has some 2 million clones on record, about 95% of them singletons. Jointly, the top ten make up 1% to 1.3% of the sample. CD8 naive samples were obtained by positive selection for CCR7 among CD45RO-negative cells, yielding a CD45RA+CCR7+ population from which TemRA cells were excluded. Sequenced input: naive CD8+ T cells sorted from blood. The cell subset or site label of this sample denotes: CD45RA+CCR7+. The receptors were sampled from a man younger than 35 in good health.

CDR3 DNA: TGTGCCTGGAAACGACAGGGTCCTCCTGAAGCTTTCTTT. Its protein product is CAWKRQGPPEAFF. The chain is built from TRBV30 and TRBJ1-1; TRBD1 agrees at 7 bases. CDR3 length: 13 residues. CDR1 is GTSNPN, CDR2 SVGIG, per germline (reference sequence). V dropped 4 bases and J dropped 6; count of bases not matched to a gene: 8.

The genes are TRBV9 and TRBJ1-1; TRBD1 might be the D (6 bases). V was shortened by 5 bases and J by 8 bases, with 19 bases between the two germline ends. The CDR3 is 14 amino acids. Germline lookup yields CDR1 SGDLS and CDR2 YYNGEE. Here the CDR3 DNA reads TGTGCCAGCAGTCCAGGGGATCTCTCAGGGGAAGCTTTCTTT. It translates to CASSPGDLSGEAFF.

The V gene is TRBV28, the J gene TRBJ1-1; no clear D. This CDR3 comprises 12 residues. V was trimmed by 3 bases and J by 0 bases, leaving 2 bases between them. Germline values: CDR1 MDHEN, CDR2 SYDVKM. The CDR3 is CASSLMNTEAFF. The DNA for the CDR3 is TGTGCCAGCAGTTTGATGAACACTGAAGCTTTCTTT.

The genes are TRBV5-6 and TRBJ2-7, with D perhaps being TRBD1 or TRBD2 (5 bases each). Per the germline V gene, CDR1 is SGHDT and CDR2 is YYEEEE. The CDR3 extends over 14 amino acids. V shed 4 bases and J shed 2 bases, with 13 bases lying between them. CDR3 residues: CASSAGASTYEQYF. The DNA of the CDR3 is TGTGCCAGCAGCGCCGGGGCGAGTACCTACGAGCAGTACTTC.

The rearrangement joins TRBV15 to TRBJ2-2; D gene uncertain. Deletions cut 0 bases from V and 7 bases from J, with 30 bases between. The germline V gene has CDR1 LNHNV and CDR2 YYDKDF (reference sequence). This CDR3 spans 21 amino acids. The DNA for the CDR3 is TGTGCCACCAGCAGAGATGAAAGGTGGCGGTTGGTGACGCCGGCGCTCGGGGAGCTGTTTTTT. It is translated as CATSRDERWRLVTPALGELFF. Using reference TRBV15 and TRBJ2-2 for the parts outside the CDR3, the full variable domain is DAMVIQNPRYQVTQFGKPVTLSCSQTLNHNVMYWYQQKSSQAPKLLFHYYDKDFNNEADTPDNFQSRRPNTSFCFLDIRSPGLGDTAMYLCATSRDERWRLVTPALGELFFGEGSRLTVL.

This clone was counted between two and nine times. Written as DNA, the CDR3 is TGTGCCAGCAGCCCCGGGCGGGGGGCGGACTATGGCTACACCTTC. It specifies CASSPGRGADYGYTF. V is TRBV7-9 and J is TRBJ1-2; D may be TRBD1 (6 bases). The CDR3 is 15 residues long. From germline, CDR1 is SEHNR and CDR2 FQNEAQ (reference sequence). Between the trimmed V and J ends, which lost 5 bases and 3 bases, there was a span of 16 bases.

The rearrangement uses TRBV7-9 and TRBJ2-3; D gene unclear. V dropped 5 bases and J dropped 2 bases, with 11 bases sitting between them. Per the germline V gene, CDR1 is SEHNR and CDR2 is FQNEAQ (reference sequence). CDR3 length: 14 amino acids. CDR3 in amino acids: CASSTWTDTDTQYF. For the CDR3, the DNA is TGTGCCAGCAGCACCTGGACCGACACAGATACGCAGTATTTT.

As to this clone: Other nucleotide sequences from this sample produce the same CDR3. The CDR3 spells CASSLWDSYNEQFF. CDR3 coding DNA: TGCGCCAGCAGCTTGTGGGACTCATACAATGAGCAGTTCTTC. The chain recombines TRBV5-1 with TRBJ2-1; tentatively, D is TRBD2 (6 bases). The CDR3 has 14 residues. The V gene lost 1 base and the J gene lost 4 bases, with 9 bases spanning the gap. Germline V gives CDR1 SGHRS, CDR2 YFSETQ.

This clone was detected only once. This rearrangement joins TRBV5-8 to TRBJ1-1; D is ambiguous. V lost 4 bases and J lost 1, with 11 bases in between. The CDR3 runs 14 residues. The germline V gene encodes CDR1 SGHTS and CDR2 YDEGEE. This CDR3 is CASSPRRWNTEAFF. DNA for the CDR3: TGTGCCAGCAGCCCCCGTAGATGGAACACTGAAGCTTTCTTT. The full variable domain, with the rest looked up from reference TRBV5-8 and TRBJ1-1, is EAGVTQSPTHLIKTRGQQATLRCSPISGHTSVYWYQQALGLGLQFLLWYDEGEERNRGNFPPRFSGRQFPNYSSELNVNALELEDSALYLCASSPRRWNTEAFFGQGTRLTVV.

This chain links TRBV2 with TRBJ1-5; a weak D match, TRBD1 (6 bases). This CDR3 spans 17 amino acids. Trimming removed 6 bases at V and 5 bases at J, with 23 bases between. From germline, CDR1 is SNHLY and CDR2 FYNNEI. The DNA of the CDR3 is TGTGCCAGCAGCGGGGGCCCGTACCCCATACGGGATCAGCCCCAGCATTTT. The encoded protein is CASSGGPYPIRDQPQHF. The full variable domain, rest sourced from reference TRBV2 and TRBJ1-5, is EPEVTQTPSHQVTQMGQEVILRCVPISNHLYFYWYRQILGQKVEFLVSFYNNEISEKSEIFDDQFSVERPDGSNFTLKIRSTKLEDSAMYFCASSGGPYPIRDQPQHFGDGTRLSIL.

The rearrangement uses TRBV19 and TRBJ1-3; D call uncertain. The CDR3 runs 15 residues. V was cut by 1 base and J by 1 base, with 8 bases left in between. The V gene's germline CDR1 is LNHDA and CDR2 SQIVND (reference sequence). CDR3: CASSIARLSGNTIYF. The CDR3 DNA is TGTGCCAGTAGTATAGCCCGGCTTTCTGGAAACACCATATATTTT.

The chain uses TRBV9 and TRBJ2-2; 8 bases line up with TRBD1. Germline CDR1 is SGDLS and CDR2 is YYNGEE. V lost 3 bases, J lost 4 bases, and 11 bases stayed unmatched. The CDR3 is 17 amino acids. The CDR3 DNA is TGTGCCAGCAGCGCCTCCCTGGTGACAGGGGTCACCGGGGAGCTGTTTTTT. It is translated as CASSASLVTGVTGELFF.

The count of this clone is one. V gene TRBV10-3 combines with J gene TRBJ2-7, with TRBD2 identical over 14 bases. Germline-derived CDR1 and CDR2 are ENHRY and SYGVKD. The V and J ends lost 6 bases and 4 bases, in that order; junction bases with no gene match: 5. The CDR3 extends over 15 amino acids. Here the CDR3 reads CAIRIGTSGSYEQYF. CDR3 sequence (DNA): TGTGCCATCAGGATAGGGACTAGCGGGAGTTACGAGCAGTACTTC.

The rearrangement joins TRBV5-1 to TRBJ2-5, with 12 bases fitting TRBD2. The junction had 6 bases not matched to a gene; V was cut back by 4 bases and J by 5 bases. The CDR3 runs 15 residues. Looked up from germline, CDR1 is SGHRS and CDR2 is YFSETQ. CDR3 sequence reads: CASSGTSGSLETQYF. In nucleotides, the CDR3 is TGCGCCAGCAGCGGGACTAGCGGGTCTCTGGAGACCCAGTACTTC. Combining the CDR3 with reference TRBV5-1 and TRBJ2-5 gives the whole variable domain KAGVTQTPRYLIKTRGQQVTLSCSPISGHRSVSWYQQTPGQGLQFLFEYFSETQRNKGNFPGRFSGRQFSNSRSEMNVSTLELGDSALYLCASSGTSGSLETQYFGPGTRLLVL.

CDR3 protein: CASSPPGGANTGELFF. The CDR3 DNA reads TGTGCCAGCAGTCCCCCGGGAGGAGCGAACACCGGGGAGCTGTTTTTT. V gene TRBV27 combines with J gene TRBJ2-2; 7 nucleotides align to TRBD2. With V trimmed by 5 bases and J by 0 bases, 6 bases remained unmatched. The CDR3 is made up of 16 amino acids. Germline CDR1 reads MNHEY; CDR2 reads SMNVEV (reference sequence).

This CDR3 reads CASSMGLADWETQYF. The CDR3 nucleotides read TGTGCCAGTTCCATGGGACTAGCTGACTGGGAGACCCAGTACTTC. The chain uses TRBV19 and TRBJ2-5, with 9 bases aligning to TRBD2. CDR3 length: 15 amino acids. V gave up 8 bases and J gave up 5 bases; unmatched junction bases: 12. Germline V gives CDR1 LNHDA, CDR2 SQIVND (reference sequence).

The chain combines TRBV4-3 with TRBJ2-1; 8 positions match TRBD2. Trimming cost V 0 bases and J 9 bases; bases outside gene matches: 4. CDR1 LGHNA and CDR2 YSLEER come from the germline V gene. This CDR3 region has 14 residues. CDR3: CASSQDGSGIEQFF. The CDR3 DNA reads TGCGCCAGCAGCCAAGATGGTAGCGGGATTGAGCAGTTCTTC.

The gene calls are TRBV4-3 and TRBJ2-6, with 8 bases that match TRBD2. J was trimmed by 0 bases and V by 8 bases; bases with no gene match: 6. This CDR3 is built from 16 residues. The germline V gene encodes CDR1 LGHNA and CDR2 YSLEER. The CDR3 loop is CASASAGGSGANVLTF. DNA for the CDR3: TGCGCCAGCGCCTCGGCGGGAGGCTCTGGGGCCAACGTCCTGACTTTC.

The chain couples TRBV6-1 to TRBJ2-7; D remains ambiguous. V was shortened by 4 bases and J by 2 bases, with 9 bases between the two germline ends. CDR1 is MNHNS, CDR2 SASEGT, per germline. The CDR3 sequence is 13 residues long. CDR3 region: CASSVGSAYEQYF. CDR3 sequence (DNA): TGTGCCAGCAGTGTAGGGTCAGCCTACGAGCAGTACTTC.

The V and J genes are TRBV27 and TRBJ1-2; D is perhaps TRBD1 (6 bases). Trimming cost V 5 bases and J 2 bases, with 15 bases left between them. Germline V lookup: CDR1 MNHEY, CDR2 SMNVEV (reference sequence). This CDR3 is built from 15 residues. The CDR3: CASSPRQADNYGYTF. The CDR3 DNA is TGTGCCAGCAGTCCAAGACAGGCTGACAACTATGGCTACACCTTC.

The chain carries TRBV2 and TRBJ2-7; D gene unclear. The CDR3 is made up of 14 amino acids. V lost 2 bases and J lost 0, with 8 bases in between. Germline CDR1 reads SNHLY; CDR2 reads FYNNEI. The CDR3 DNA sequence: TGTGCCAGCAGTGAATTTCAGAGCTCCTACGAGCAGTACTTC. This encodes CASSEFQSSYEQYF. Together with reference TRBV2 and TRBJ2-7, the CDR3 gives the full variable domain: EPEVTQTPSHQVTQMGQEVILRCVPISNHLYFYWYRQILGQKVEFLVSFYNNEISEKSEIFDDQFSVERPDGSNFTLKIRSTKLEDSAMYFCASSEFQSSYEQYFGPGTRLTVT.

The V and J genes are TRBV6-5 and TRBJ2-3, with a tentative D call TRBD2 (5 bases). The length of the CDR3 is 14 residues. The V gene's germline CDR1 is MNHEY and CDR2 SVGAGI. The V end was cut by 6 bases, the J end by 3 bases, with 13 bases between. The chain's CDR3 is CASRKRTGTDTQYF. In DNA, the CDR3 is TGTGCCAGCAGGAAGCGGACGGGGACAGATACGCAGTATTTT.

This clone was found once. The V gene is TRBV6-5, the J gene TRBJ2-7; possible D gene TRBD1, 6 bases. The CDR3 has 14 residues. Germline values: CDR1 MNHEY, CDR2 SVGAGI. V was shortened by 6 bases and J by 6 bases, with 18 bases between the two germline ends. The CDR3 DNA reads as TGTGCCAGCAGCCCTACACAGGGTTTTGGCGAGCAGTACTTC. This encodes CASSPTQGFGEQYF.

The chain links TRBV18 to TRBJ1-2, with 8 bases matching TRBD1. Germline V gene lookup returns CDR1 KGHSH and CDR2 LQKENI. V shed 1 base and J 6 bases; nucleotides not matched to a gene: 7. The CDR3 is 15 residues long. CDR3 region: CASSPLPRGQDGYTF. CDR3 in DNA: TGTGCCAGCTCACCACTTCCCAGGGGGCAGGATGGCTACACCTTC.

The CDR3: CASSLAVYNSPLHF. DNA of the CDR3: TGTGCCAGCAGCTTGGCTGTCTATAATTCACCCCTCCACTTT. The chain joins TRBV5-5 to TRBJ1-6; the D is unclear. CDR1 and CDR2 (germline): SGHKS, YYEKEE (reference sequence). The CDR3 loop spans 14 amino acids. Trimming shortened V by 0 bases and J by 3 bases, and 4 bases separated the two germline ends.

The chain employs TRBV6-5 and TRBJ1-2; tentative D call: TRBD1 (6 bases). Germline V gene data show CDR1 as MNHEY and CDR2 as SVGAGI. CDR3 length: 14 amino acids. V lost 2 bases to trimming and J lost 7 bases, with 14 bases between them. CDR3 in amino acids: CASSYATGKSGYTF. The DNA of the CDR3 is TGTGCCAGCAGTTACGCAACAGGGAAAAGTGGCTACACCTTC.

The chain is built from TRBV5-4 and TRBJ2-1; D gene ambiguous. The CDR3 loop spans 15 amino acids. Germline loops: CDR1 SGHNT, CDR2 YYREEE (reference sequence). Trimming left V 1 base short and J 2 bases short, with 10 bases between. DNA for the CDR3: TGTGCCAGCAGCTTGACCCAGCTCGCCTACAATGAGCAGTTCTTC. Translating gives CASSLTQLAYNEQFF.

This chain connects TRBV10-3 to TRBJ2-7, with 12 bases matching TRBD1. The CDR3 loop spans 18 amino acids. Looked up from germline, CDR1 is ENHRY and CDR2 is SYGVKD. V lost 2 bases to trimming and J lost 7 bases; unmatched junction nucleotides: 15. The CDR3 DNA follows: TGTGCCATCAGTGAGGCACAATACCGGGACAGGGGGCTTGGGGAGCAGTACTTC. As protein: CAISEAQYRDRGLGEQYF.

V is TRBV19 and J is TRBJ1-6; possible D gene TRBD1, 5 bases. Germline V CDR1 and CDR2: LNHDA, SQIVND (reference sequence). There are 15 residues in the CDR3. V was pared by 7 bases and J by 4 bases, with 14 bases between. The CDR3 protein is CASTSGDRYNSPLHF. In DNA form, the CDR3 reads TGTGCCAGTACATCGGGGGATCGGTATAATTCACCCCTCCACTTT.